This T cell receptor (beta chain) was observed in a study of vaccination and CD4 T cells after COVID-19. For this clonotype: Its antigen is unidentified.

The Oncomine TCR Beta short-read assay generated sequence data from the DNA of cultured CD4+ T cells. The source of extracted genomic DNA was cultured CD4+ T cells. Each CDR3 protein gets one entry after TCRdb re-called the PCR reads with MiXCR. The sample has around 9,000 distinct CDR3 sequences, under 35% seen once. The CDR3 is 16 amino acids. V lost 1 base, J lost 7 bases, and 9 bases stayed unmatched. Germline lookup yields CDR1 LNHNV and CDR2 YYDKDF (reference sequence). Indicated treatment: roughly 10-day PBMC culture with coronavirus spike peptide pools or control peptides (ViraFEST assay). Prior to the COVID-19 pandemic (2011-2018), the unexposed donor's CD4+ T cells were collected.

The sequencing input was CD4+ T cells from blood, cultured in vitro. The clonotype comes from a human donor in good health. The chain recombines TRBV15 with TRBJ1-4; 7 positions match TRBD1. CDR3 DNA: TGTGCCACCAGCAGAGGAGGGACAGCTGGAGGTGAAAAACTGTTTTTT. Its translation is CATSRGGTAGGEKLFF.